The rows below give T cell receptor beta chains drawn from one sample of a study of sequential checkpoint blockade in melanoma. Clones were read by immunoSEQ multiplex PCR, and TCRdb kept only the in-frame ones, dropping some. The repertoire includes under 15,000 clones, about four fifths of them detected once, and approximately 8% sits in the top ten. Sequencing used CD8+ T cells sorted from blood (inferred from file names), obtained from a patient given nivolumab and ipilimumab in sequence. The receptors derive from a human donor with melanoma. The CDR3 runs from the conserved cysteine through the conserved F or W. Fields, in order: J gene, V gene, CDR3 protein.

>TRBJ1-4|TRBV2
CASKVEAGREKLFF
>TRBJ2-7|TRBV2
CASKGAVSYEQYF
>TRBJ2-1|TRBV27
CASSLLAGYNEQFF
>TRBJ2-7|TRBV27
CASAVDRYEQYF
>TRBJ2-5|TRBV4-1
CASSQGLAVQETQYF
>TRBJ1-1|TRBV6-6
CASKAGGGNTEAFF
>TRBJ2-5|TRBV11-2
CASSLEGGGQETQYF
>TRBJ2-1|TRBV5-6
CASSLGAGPYNEQFF
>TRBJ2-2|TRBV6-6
CARRWNWNTGELFF
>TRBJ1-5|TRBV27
CASSLSGEGQPQHF
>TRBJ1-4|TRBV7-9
CASSLGPTNEKLFF
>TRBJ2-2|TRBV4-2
CASSQVRLGAGGPGFGELFF
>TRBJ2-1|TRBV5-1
CASSRTSSYNEQFF
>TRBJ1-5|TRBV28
CASSSGQVSNQPQHF
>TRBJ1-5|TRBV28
CASVDPGQGISQPQHF
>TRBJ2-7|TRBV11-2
CASSLGPLEQYF
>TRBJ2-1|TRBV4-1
CASSQEGSGIDSSYNEQFF
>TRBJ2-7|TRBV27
CASSPAAITYEQYF
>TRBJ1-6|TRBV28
CASSLLSGGSYNSPLHF
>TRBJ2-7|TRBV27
CASSSGQLYEQYF
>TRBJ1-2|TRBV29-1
CSTESRTTSDYGYTF
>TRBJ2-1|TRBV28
CASSLWQSSYNEQFF
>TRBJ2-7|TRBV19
CASSSGDGSYEQYF
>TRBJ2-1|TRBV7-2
CASSRAGTNNEQFF
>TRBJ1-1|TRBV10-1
CASSGTGMDTEAFF
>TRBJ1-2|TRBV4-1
CASSQDERGSNYGYTF
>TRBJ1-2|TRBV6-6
CASSFAREANYGYTF
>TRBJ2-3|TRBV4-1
CASSRSPGVTDTQYF
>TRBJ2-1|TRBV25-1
CASSRVSSYNEQFF
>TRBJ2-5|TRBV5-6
CASSFQAAIGETQYF
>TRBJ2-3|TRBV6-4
CASSDRAGGTDTQYF
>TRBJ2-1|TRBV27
CASRPTGTGYNEQFF
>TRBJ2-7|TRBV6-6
CASSPVFGLYEQYF
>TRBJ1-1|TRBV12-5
CASGFDKGQASNTEAFF
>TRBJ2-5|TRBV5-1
CASSLSEETQYF
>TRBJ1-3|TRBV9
CASSDTGGGGNTIYF
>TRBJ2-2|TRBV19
CASSIATGLFQELFF
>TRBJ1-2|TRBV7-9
CASSSPGQPLVGYTF
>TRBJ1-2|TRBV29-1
CSVEAPNPRVDYGYTF
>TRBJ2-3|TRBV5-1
CASSSLAGGPSTDTQYF
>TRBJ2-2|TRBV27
CASSLSSGSGTGELFF
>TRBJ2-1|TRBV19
CASSMGELNEQFF
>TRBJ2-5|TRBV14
CASSPGGRSPQYF
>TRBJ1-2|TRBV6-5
CASSFDRVFYTF
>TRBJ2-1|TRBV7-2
CASSHDRGSYNEQFF
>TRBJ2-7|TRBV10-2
CASSRDGQSYEQYF
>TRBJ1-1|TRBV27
CASSYRGGAGSFPEAFF
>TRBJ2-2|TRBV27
CASSSAGTGETGELFF
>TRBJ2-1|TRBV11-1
CASSFQAGSRDEQFF
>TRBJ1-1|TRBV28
CASYRTNTEAFF
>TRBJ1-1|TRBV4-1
CASSQDPGGNTEAFF
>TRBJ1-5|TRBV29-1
CSPNETQPQHF
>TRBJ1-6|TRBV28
CASSYLLTGGANNSPLHF
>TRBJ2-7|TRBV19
CASSIFLGDYEQYF
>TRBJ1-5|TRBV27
CASSLFQGGNQPQHF